The 8 T cell receptor beta chains below were found in one sample sequenced in a study of T-cell reconstitution after alpha-beta-depleted transplantation in children. Using unique molecular identifiers, the investigators prepared the TCRbeta library. TCRdb re-derived calls from the PCR reads in MiXCR, one entry per CDR3 protein. This table has about 900,000 distinct CDR3 sequences, about 29% appearing once. Sequenced here: PBMCs, mostly from graft donor cells, sampled 360 days after TCRalphabeta/CD19-depleted stem cell transplant. The receptors were sampled from a boy under two years old who had a stem cell transplant for SCID, so the T cells may come from the graft donor.

CDR3 residues: CAIWKEGMGARSSYNEQFF. In DNA form, the CDR3 reads TGTGCCATCTGGAAAGAGGGAATGGGGGCCCGGAGCTCCTACAATGAGCAGTTCTTC. The V call is TRBV12-3 or TRBV12-4, the J call TRBJ2-1; weak D call: TRBD1 (6 bases). There are 19 residues in the CDR3. V was clipped by 10 bases and J by 0 bases, with 28 bases between them.

A few counts support this clonotype. This chain uses TRBV12-3 or TRBV12-4 with TRBJ1-2; D is unresolved. The CDR3 covers 14 residues. V was trimmed by 6 bases and J by 2 bases, leaving 13 bases between them. The DNA for the CDR3 is TGTGCCAGCAGCCCCACAGCCTCGAACTATGGCTACACCTTC. This codes for CASSPTASNYGYTF.

Many counts were recorded for this clonotype. The chain uses TRBV12-3 or TRBV12-4 and TRBJ2-5; D ambiguous. This CDR3 contains 14 residues. V dropped 3 bases and J dropped 0 bases, with 8 bases sitting between them. The CDR3 is CASSFLGYQETQYF. Here the CDR3 DNA reads TGTGCCAGCAGTTTTCTAGGCTACCAAGAGACCCAGTACTTC.

This clonotype showed up just a few times. The CDR3 loop is CASNPSGASYNEQFF. The CDR3 bases are TGTGCCAGCAATCCTAGCGGGGCCTCCTACAATGAGCAGTTCTTC. The chain joins TRBV5-8 to TRBJ2-1, with 9 bases identical to TRBD2. The CDR3 has 15 amino acids. Germline CDR1 reads SGHTS; CDR2 reads YDEGEE. V was clipped by 6 bases and J by 0 bases; unmatched bases: 4.

The chain carries TRBV4-1 and TRBJ2-7, with TRBD2 matching over 13 bases. Germline V gene sequence: CDR1 MGHRA, CDR2 YSYEKL. The CDR3 sequence is 16 residues long. J lost 2 bases, V lost 3 bases, and 4 bases had no gene match. The CDR3 reads CASSQGLAGTPYEQYF. Written as DNA, the CDR3 is TGCGCCAGCAGCCAGGGACTAGCGGGGACCCCCTACGAGCAGTACTTC.

CDR3 protein: CASSFQDNSYEQYF. The CDR3 coding sequence is TGTGCCAGCAGTTTCCAAGACAATTCCTACGAGCAGTACTTC. The rearrangement uses TRBV6-5 and TRBJ2-7; D is uncertain. The CDR3 contains 14 residues. V dropped 4 bases and J dropped 1 base, with 11 bases sitting between them. The germline CDR1 and CDR2 sequences are MNHEY and SVGAGI.

This rearrangement joins TRBV12-3 or TRBV12-4 to TRBJ2-1; 9 nucleotides agree with TRBD1. This CDR3 region has 14 residues. The junction had 6 bases not matched to a gene; V was cut back by 6 bases and J by 6 bases. DNA for the CDR3: TGTGCCAGCAGCTGGACAGGGGAAGGCAATGAGCAGTTCTTC. Its protein product is CASSWTGEGNEQFF.

This clonotype was seen a few times. The chain carries TRBV20-1 and TRBJ2-1; D possibly matches TRBD1 or TRBD2 (6 bases each). Trimming removed 0 bases from V and 12 bases from J, with 18 bases in between. Looked up from germline, CDR1 is DFQATT and CDR2 is SNEGSKA (reference sequence). The CDR3 is 14 residues long. The CDR3 spells CSARDQVGGPGQFF. As DNA, the CDR3 is TGCAGTGCTAGAGATCAGGTGGGGGGCCCGGGGCAGTTCTTC.